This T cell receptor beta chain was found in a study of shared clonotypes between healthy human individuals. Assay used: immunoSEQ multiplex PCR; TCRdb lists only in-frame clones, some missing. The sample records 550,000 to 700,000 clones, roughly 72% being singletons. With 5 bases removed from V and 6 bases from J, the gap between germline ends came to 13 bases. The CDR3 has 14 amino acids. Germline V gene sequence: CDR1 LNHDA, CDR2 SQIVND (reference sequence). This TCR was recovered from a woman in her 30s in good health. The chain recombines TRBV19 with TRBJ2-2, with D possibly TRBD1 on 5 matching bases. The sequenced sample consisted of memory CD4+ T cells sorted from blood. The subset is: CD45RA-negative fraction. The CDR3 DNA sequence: TGTGCCAGTAGTTCCAGGGTTTTCCCCGGGGAGCTGTTTTTT. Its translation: CASSSRVFPGELFF.